This T cell receptor (beta chain) was identified in a study of blood T cell repertoires in COVID-19. Study-wide background: PBMCs, B-cell-depleted T cells, or T cells provided the cDNA or gDNA that made up the material.

Under the authors' procedure: Nucleated cell counts were estimated from reference gene primer amplification. The protocol was immunoSEQ multiplex PCR, while the TCRdb copy is restricted to in-frame clones and leaves out a portion. That table supplies the V and J calls and clone size; D and trimming were determined from the DNA. The sample carries approximately 220,000 clones, around 86% recorded once. J was trimmed by 5 bases and V by 4 bases; bases with no gene match: 2. The CDR3 loop spans 13 amino acids. The germline V gene encodes CDR1 MNHEY and CDR2 SMNVEV (reference sequence). The TCR sequence derives from a man aged 55 to 69 with acute or convalescent COVID-19. This sequence joins TRBV27 and TRBJ2-5, with TRBD2 matching over 9 bases. Sequencing input: peripheral blood. This CDR3 reads CASSWLAGETQYF. Here the CDR3 DNA reads TGTGCCAGCAGTTGGCTAGCGGGGGAGACCCAGTACTTC.